The 9 T cell receptor beta chains presented below share a single source sample, sequenced in a study of tumor and adjacent non-tumor tissue in lung cancer. The library came from three nested PCR rounds adapted from ARM-PCR protocols. TCRdb fed the multiplex PCR reads into MiXCR, producing one record per CDR3 protein. The sample lists almost 75,000 distinct CDR3 sequences, roughly 70% occurring once. No cell sorting was done before RNA was extracted from the tissue. More than 3 cm separated this lung sample from the edge of the tumor. The source material was distant non-tumor lung tissue. The receptors shown here come from a woman aged 50 to 60 with non-small cell lung cancer.

This chain connects TRBV12-3 or TRBV12-4 to TRBJ1-5; a weak D match, TRBD1 (6 bases). With 10 bases removed from V and 5 bases from J, the gap between germline ends came to 21 bases. CDR3 length: 15 amino acids. CDR3 sequence: CANTEDSGGDQPQHF. In DNA, the CDR3 is TGTGCCAACACCGAGGACAGTGGAGGAGATCAGCCCCAGCATTTT.

This clonotype was seen at least ten times. The chain links TRBV28 to TRBJ1-2; D perhaps matches TRBD1 (6 bases). This CDR3 has 18 residues. Looked up from germline, CDR1 is MDHEN and CDR2 is SYDVKM. Trimming took 4 bases from V and 4 from J, leaving 25 bases between them. For the CDR3, the DNA is TGTGCCAGCAGTTCCCAGACCTCGGGGGGGCGCAAGGTCTATGGCTACACCTTC. Its protein product is CASSSQTSGGRKVYGYTF.

CDR3 sequence: CASRDDIASNQPQHF. The CDR3 DNA sequence: TGCGCCAGCAGGGATGACATAGCTAGCAATCAGCCCCAGCATTTT. The J gene is TRBJ1-5, the V gene TRBV10-2; D ambiguous. The CDR3 is 15 amino acids. The germline CDR1 and CDR2 sequences are WSHSY and SAAADI. Trimming stripped 6 bases from V and 0 bases from J, with 12 bases between.

This clonotype was detected only once. The chain couples TRBV18 to TRBJ1-1; D gene unclear. V lost 3 bases, J lost 2 bases, and 10 bases lay in between. This CDR3 spans 14 amino acids. Germline assignment: CDR1 KGHSH and CDR2 LQKENI. The CDR3 is CASSPQSINTEAFF. Here the CDR3 DNA reads TGTGCCAGCTCACCCCAGAGCATCAACACTGAAGCTTTCTTT.

The rearrangement links TRBV19 to TRBJ1-5; D not resolved. Germline V gene lookup returns CDR1 LNHDA and CDR2 SQIVND (reference sequence). V lost 3 bases and J 0 bases, leaving 12 bases between the germline ends. The CDR3 contains 16 residues. CDR3 nucleotide sequence: TGTGCCAGTAGTATGATGGCAGTCTCTAGCAATCAGCCCCAGCATTTT. Amino acid sequence: CASSMMAVSSNQPQHF.

In regard to this clonotype: It is likely a read error, because the conserved phenylalanine at the end of the CDR3 is missing. This chain joins TRBV11-1 and TRBJ2-6, with TRBD2 matching 7 bases. The CDR3 runs 17 residues. With 3 bases clipped from V and 3 bases from J, the junction kept 8 bases outside the gene matches. The germline gives CDR1 SGHAT, CDR2 FQDESV (reference sequence). The CDR3 DNA sequence: TGTGCCAGCAGCTTCACTGCGGGAGCCATTGGGGCCAACGTCCTGACTTTA. This translates into CASSFTAGAIGANVLTL.

The chain is built from TRBV20-1 and TRBJ2-7; D may correspond to TRBD1 or TRBD2 (5 bases each). This CDR3 region has 14 residues. Germline CDR1 reads DFQATT; CDR2 reads SNEGSKA (reference sequence). Trimming stripped 4 bases from V and 3 bases from J, with 16 bases between. The CDR3 DNA reads TGCAGTGCTAACCATGAGGGGCTGGACTACGAGCAGTACTTC. It is translated as CSANHEGLDYEQYF.

Notes on this clonotype: The CDR3 carries no conserved terminal phenylalanine or tryptophan, so it likely arises from a read error. The gene calls are TRBV4-3 and TRBJ2-1; 10 nucleotides align to TRBD2. Looked up from germline, CDR1 is LGHNA and CDR2 is YSLEER. The CDR3 is 19 residues long. CDR3: CPSSQALPRTSGAGGEQFI. CDR3 coding DNA: TGCCCCAGCAGCCAAGCCCTCCCCCGGACTAGCGGAGCGGGGGGTGAGCAGTTCATC.

A note on this clonotype: A much larger clone differs from this one at a single base, so this may be a read error. The conserved final phenylalanine or tryptophan is absent from the CDR3, which likely points to a read error. The V call is TRBV5-6, the J call TRBJ2-3, with TRBD1 matching 9 bases. Germline CDR1 and CDR2: SGHDT and YYEEEE. This CDR3 spans 17 amino acids. The J segment lost 1 base and the V segment lost 4 bases, leaving 10 bases of the junction unmatched. DNA for the CDR3: TGTGCCAGCAGCCGTTTAACAGGGGGCGGGGGCACAGATACGCAGTATGTT. This codes for CASSRLTGGGGTDTQYV.